A selection of T cell receptor beta chains follows, all from one sample in a study of CD8 T cells in ankylosing spondylitis. One entry per CDR3 protein results from TCRdb running MiXCR on the 5' RACE reads. There are 100,000 to 150,000 distinct CDR3 sequences in the sample; approximately 9.7% occur only once, and 2.5% to 3.5% lies in the top ten. Sequences were obtained from blood, either unsorted or a sorted T cell fraction (not recorded which). The receptors were sampled from a male donor with ankylosing spondylitis or in good health (not recorded which). Both conserved end residues are part of each CDR3. Fields, in order: V gene, clone size, J gene, D gene, CDR3 protein, CDR3 DNA. A D gene is named only where the DNA matches it firmly. The size of a clone is reported for some rows only, either as once, few or many, or as a class for expanded clones.

>TRBV20-1|many|TRBJ2-5|TRBD2
CSAASGQETQYF
TGCAGTGCTGCTAGCGGACAAGAGACCCAGTACTTC
>TRBV30|-|TRBJ2-3|TRBD2
CAWNKRRLALGTDTQYF
TGTGCCTGGAACAAACGGAGACTAGCCCTCGGCACAGATACGCAGTATTTT
>TRBV19|few|TRBJ1-1|TRBD1
CASRQGVVSYVYTEAFF
TGTGCCAGTAGACAGGGGGTCGTGTCGTATGTGTACACTGAAGCTTTCTTT
>TRBV11-2|-|TRBJ2-3|TRBD2
CASSFGAGVEDTQYF
TGTGCCAGCAGCTTTGGAGCGGGAGTAGAAGATACGCAGTATTTT
>TRBV6-5|many|TRBJ2-2|TRBD1
CASSWDRGITGELFF
TGTGCCAGCAGTTGGGACAGGGGGATCACCGGGGAGCTGTTTTTT
>TRBV25-1|many|TRBJ2-5|TRBD1
CASSEPGQDETQYF
TGTGCCAGCAGTGAACCCGGACAGGATGAGACCCAGTACTTC
>TRBV3-1|few|TRBJ2-7|-
CASSPGLGGQYF
TGTGCCAGCAGCCCGGGACTCGGGGGGCAGTACTTC
>TRBV29-1|-|TRBJ2-2|TRBD1
CSALRTGDGELFF
TGCAGCGCCTTAAGGACAGGGGACGGGGAGCTGTTTTTT
>TRBV20-1|many|TRBJ2-1|TRBD2
CSAGVPGTSGRASYNEQFF
TGCAGTGCTGGTGTACCCGGGACTAGCGGGAGGGCCTCCTACAATGAGCAGTTCTTC
>TRBV29-1|many|TRBJ2-3|TRBD2
CSADPSGSESDTQYF
TGCAGCGCCGACCCAAGCGGGAGTGAGTCAGATACGCAGTATTTT
>TRBV6-2/TRBV6-3|few|TRBJ2-7|TRBD2
CASNFETSGASYEQYF
TGTGCCAGCAATTTTGAGACTAGCGGAGCGTCCTACGAGCAGTACTTC
>TRBV12-3/TRBV12-4|many|TRBJ2-7|-
CATAPQLSSYEQYF
TGTGCCACCGCCCCCCAGTTGAGCTCCTACGAGCAGTACTTC
>TRBV29-1|few|TRBJ1-1|-
CSVYESVREPEAFF
TGCAGCGTTTACGAGTCCGTGAGGGAACCTGAAGCTTTCTTT
>TRBV12-3/TRBV12-4|few|TRBJ1-4|-
CASSQRQDFNEKLFF
TGTGCCAGCAGTCAACGACAGGACTTCAATGAAAAACTGTTTTTT
>TRBV28|few|TRBJ1-3|TRBD1
CASSPHTGGNSGNTIYF
TGTGCCAGCAGTCCCCACACAGGGGGCAACTCTGGAAACACCATATATTTT
>TRBV7-2|many|TRBJ2-1|TRBD1
CASSAHRGRSTEQFF
TGTGCCAGCAGCGCCCACAGGGGGAGAAGTACTGAGCAGTTCTTC
>TRBV4-3|many|TRBJ1-6|-
CASSQDRVESPLHF
TGCGCCAGCAGCCAAGACAGGGTAGAATCACCCCTCCACTTT
>TRBV7-2|many|TRBJ2-7|TRBD2
CASSTGTSGYYEQYF
TGTGCCAGCAGCACCGGGACTAGCGGGTACTACGAGCAGTACTTC
>TRBV7-2|many|TRBJ1-3|-
CASGTAAGSGNTIYF
TGTGCCAGCGGGACGGCTGCTGGAAGTGGAAACACCATATATTTT
>TRBV29-1|many|TRBJ2-5|-
CSVARRLTETQYF
TGCAGCGTTGCCAGGAGACTGACGGAGACCCAGTACTTC
>TRBV5-6|-|TRBJ2-1|-
CASSSRLERYYNEQFF
TGTGCCAGCAGCTCCCGACTCGAGCGGTACTACAATGAGCAGTTCTTC
>TRBV29-1|many|TRBJ2-4|-
CSVGVAKNIQYF
TGCAGCGTTGGAGTAGCCAAAAACATTCAGTACTTC
>TRBV20-1|many|TRBJ2-7|-
CSARDEFGRVTEQYF
TGCAGTGCTAGAGATGAGTTCGGCAGGGTGACCGAGCAGTACTTC
>TRBV20-1|many|TRBJ2-7|TRBD2
CSARDSKGLAEREQYF
TGCAGTGCTAGAGATAGCAAGGGACTAGCCGAACGCGAGCAGTACTTC
>TRBV7-2|many|TRBJ2-3|TRBD1
CASSPDRGPDTQYF
TGTGCCAGCAGCCCCGACAGGGGACCAGATACGCAGTATTTT
>TRBV6-2/TRBV6-3|many|TRBJ1-1|-
CASSYSQRFLRNTEAFF
TGTGCCAGCAGTTATTCCCAGCGTTTTTTGAGGAACACTGAAGCTTTCTTT
>TRBV7-3|many|TRBJ2-2|TRBD1
CASSSRPPGQGNTGELFF
TGTGCCAGCAGCTCGCGACCCCCGGGACAGGGGAACACCGGGGAGCTGTTTTTT
>TRBV5-1|many|TRBJ2-1|TRBD2
CASSLVPSGRVDEQFF
TGCGCCAGCAGCTTGGTGCCTAGCGGGAGAGTAGATGAGCAGTTCTTC
>TRBV27|many|TRBJ2-2|-
CASSPPNTGELFF
TGTGCCAGCAGTCCACCGAACACCGGGGAGCTGTTTTTT
>TRBV20-1|many|TRBJ2-1|TRBD2
CSAMREIFQGNEQFF
TGCAGTGCTATGCGGGAGATTTTCCAAGGCAATGAGCAGTTCTTC
>TRBV28|many|TRBJ1-3|-
CASRGPWGPYSGNTIYF
TGTGCCAGCAGGGGGCCTTGGGGGCCATACTCTGGAAACACCATATATTTT
>TRBV12-3/TRBV12-4|many|TRBJ2-5|TRBD1
CATAYTTGIETQYF
TGTGCCACCGCCTACACGACAGGGATTGAGACCCAGTACTTC
>TRBV25-1|few|TRBJ2-7|-
CASSDQAAISGRTYEQYF
TGTGCCAGCAGTGATCAAGCGGCCATTAGCGGACGAACCTACGAGCAGTACTTC
>TRBV9|many|TRBJ2-5|-
CASSVGDTPQETQYF
TGTGCCAGCAGCGTAGGAGACACTCCTCAAGAGACCCAGTACTTC
>TRBV7-2|many|TRBJ2-1|-
CASRQGQLFF
TGTGCCAGCAGACAAGGGCAGTTGTTCTTC
>TRBV6-5|-|TRBJ2-7|TRBD1
CASSYTGTGGNEQYF
TGTGCCAGCAGTTACACCGGGACAGGGGGCAACGAGCAGTACTTC
>TRBV6-1|many|TRBJ2-7|-
CASSDKERLLHEQYF
TGTGCCAGCAGTGACAAGGAGAGACTTTTGCACGAGCAGTACTTC
>TRBV28|many|TRBJ2-2|-
CASTLRRNTGELFF
TGTGCCAGCACCCTCCGCCGGAACACCGGGGAGCTGTTTTTT
>TRBV20-1|many|TRBJ2-5|TRBD2
CSAPNAGTSEETQYF
TGCAGTGCCCCAAACGCGGGGACTAGTGAAGAGACCCAGTACTTC
>TRBV29-1|many|TRBJ2-7|TRBD1
CSVEGIRDRRYEQYF
TGCAGCGTTGAAGGGATCCGGGACAGGCGCTACGAGCAGTACTTC
>TRBV28|-|TRBJ2-7|TRBD2
CASKPTSGRILEQYF
TGTGCCAGCAAACCTACTAGCGGGAGAATTCTCGAGCAGTACTTC
>TRBV15|many|TRBJ2-1|TRBD2
CATSRYPGLADNNEQFF
TGTGCCACCAGCAGATACCCCGGACTAGCGGACAACAATGAGCAGTTCTTC
>TRBV4-1|many|TRBJ1-6|-
CASSLGTSNSPLHF
TGCGCCAGCAGTCTCGGGACGAGTAATTCACCCCTCCACTTT
>TRBV20-1|many|TRBJ2-2|-
CSAPLGGEKTGELFF
TGCAGTGCCCCCCTCGGTGGGGAGAAAACCGGGGAGCTGTTTTTT
>TRBV6-1|-|TRBJ2-3|TRBD1
CASSEQWQGAADTQYF
TGTGCCAGCAGTGAACAGTGGCAGGGGGCGGCAGATACGCAGTATTTT